Listed below are T cell receptor beta chains from one sample, sequenced in a study of beta chain features in type 1 diabetes. The protocol was immunoSEQ multiplex PCR, while the TCRdb copy is restricted to in-frame clones and leaves out a portion. The table shows over 650,000 clones, with more than 13% occurring only once. The sample consisted of naive CD4+ T cells from blood. The receptor set was obtained from a man younger than 30 with type 1 diabetes. Each CDR3 is given with its conserved first and last residue. D genes are given only for firm matches. The listing skips clone size in some rows; elsewhere it reads once, few, many or a size class.

d_call	v_call	clone_size	j_call	cdr3_aa	cdr3_nt
TRBD2	TRBV7-2	few	TRBJ2-7	CASSLGLAPYEQYF	TGTGCCAGCAGCTTAGGACTAGCGCCATACGAGCAGTACTTC
-	TRBV29-1	-	TRBJ2-3	CSVEGGGPGVRDTQYF	TGCAGCGTTGAAGGGGGAGGACCAGGCGTTCGAGATACGCAGTATTTT
TRBD2	TRBV5-6	few	TRBJ2-3	CASSPGLAGDTQYF	TGTGCCAGCAGCCCGGGACTAGCGGGGGATACGCAGTATTTT
TRBD2	TRBV7-2	few	TRBJ2-3	CASSFGSSGISTDTQYF	TGTGCCAGCAGCTTTGGGTCAAGCGGGATTAGCACAGATACGCAGTATTTT
-	TRBV28	-	TRBJ2-7	CASSTGGAGGSYEQYF	TGTGCCAGCAGTACGGGAGGGGCAGGGGGCTCCTACGAGCAGTACTTC
-	TRBV25-1	few	TRBJ2-5	CASSDARRFGTETQYF	TGTGCCAGCAGTGATGCAAGGCGGTTTGGGACAGAGACCCAGTACTTC
TRBD1	TRBV6-6	few	TRBJ2-5	CASSAAGTGLIETQYF	TGTGCCAGCAGTGCCGCCGGGACAGGCCTCATCGAGACCCAGTACTTC
TRBD2	TRBV9	-	TRBJ2-1	CASSVAGGPRNEQFF	TGTGCCAGCAGCGTGGCGGGAGGGCCGAGGAATGAGCAGTTCTTC
-	TRBV7-2	once	TRBJ1-1	CASSRTRMNTEAFF	TGTGCCAGCAGCCGCACCCGGATGAACACTGAAGCTTTCTTT
TRBD2	TRBV5-1	few	TRBJ2-1	CASSLSLAGGTNEQFF	TGCGCCAGCAGCCTTTCCCTCGCGGGAGGAACCAATGAGCAGTTCTTC
-	TRBV4-1	few	TRBJ2-1	CASSHLTRGAYNEQFF	TGCGCCAGCAGCCACCTAACGAGGGGGGCCTACAATGAGCAGTTCTTC
TRBD2	TRBV4-2	-	TRBJ2-7	CASSQAEAGSYEQYF	TGTGCCAGCAGCCAAGCTGAAGCGGGGTCCTACGAGCAGTACTTC
-	TRBV30	few	TRBJ2-7	CAWSVSYEQYF	TGTGCCTGGAGTGTGAGTTACGAGCAGTACTTC
-	TRBV11-2	-	TRBJ2-7	CASSPGINKYEQYF	TGTGCCAGCAGCCCCGGGATTAACAAGTACGAGCAGTACTTC
-	TRBV28	few	TRBJ2-6	CASSPPGAPGANVLTF	TGTGCCAGCAGTCCCCCCGGGGCGCCTGGGGCCAACGTCCTGACTTTC
-	TRBV4-1	-	TRBJ1-2	CASSQTQGASQGYTF	TGCGCCAGCAGCCAAACACAGGGAGCCTCGCAGGGCTACACCTTC
TRBD2	TRBV14	-	TRBJ2-3	CASSQDGASGNTDTQYF	TGTGCCAGCAGCCAAGATGGGGCTAGCGGAAACACAGATACGCAGTATTTT
-	TRBV7-9	few	TRBJ2-5	CASSIMAAQETQYF	TGTGCCAGCAGCATCATGGCAGCTCAAGAGACCCAGTACTTC
-	TRBV11-2	-	TRBJ2-2	CASSPLGRANTGELFF	TGTGCCAGCAGCCCCCTCGGTCGGGCGAACACCGGGGAGCTGTTTTTT
-	TRBV6-5	-	TRBJ1-1	CASSYQGPDGAFF	TGTGCCAGCAGTTACCAGGGCCCCGACGGAGCTTTCTTT
-	TRBV6-5	few	TRBJ2-1	CASNLPGSEQFF	TGTGCCAGCAATCTGCCCGGGAGTGAGCAGTTCTTC
TRBD2	TRBV5-4	few	TRBJ2-4	CASSSPGEGLIQYF	TGTGCCAGCAGCTCTCCGGGGGAGGGGCTCATTCAGTACTTC
-	TRBV29-1	-	TRBJ1-1	CSVEQGLNTEAFF	TGCAGCGTTGAACAGGGCCTGAACACTGAAGCTTTCTTT
-	TRBV5-1	few	TRBJ2-1	CASSPRSSYNEQFF	TGCGCCAGCAGCCCTCGGAGCTCCTACAATGAGCAGTTCTTC
TRBD1	TRBV19	few	TRBJ1-1	CASSADRGYNTEAFF	TGTGCCAGTAGCGCGGACAGGGGTTATAACACTGAAGCTTTCTTT
TRBD1	TRBV23-1	few	TRBJ1-1	CASSQTGGEGTEAFF	TGCGCCAGCAGTCAAACAGGGGGCGAAGGGACTGAAGCTTTCTTT
-	TRBV30	few	TRBJ1-1	CACNKGGGTEAFF	TGTGCCTGCAACAAGGGGGGAGGCACTGAAGCTTTCTTT
-	TRBV30	few	TRBJ2-3	CAWRAADWTDTQYF	TGTGCCTGGAGGGCCGCGGACTGGACAGATACGCAGTATTTT
TRBD2	TRBV28	-	TRBJ2-4	CASSPPPGREAKNIQYF	TGTGCCAGCAGCCCCCCTCCGGGGAGGGAGGCCAAAAACATTCAGTACTTC
TRBD1	TRBV27	-	TRBJ1-2	CASSRQGAGGYTF	TGTGCCAGCAGTCGACAGGGGGCGGGCGGCTACACCTTC
-	TRBV2	-	TRBJ1-1	CASETVMNTEAFF	TGTGCCAGCGAGACAGTCATGAACACTGAAGCTTTCTTT
TRBD1	TRBV4-1	-	TRBJ1-2	CASSDSDRVRGYTF	TGCGCCAGCAGCGACTCGGACAGGGTTCGAGGCTACACCTTC
-	TRBV7-2	-	TRBJ2-2	CASSFREHGELFF	TGTGCCAGCAGCTTCAGGGAGCACGGGGAGCTGTTTTTT
-	TRBV10-3	few	TRBJ1-2	CAISDSLDGGYTF	TGTGCCATCAGTGACAGTTTAGACGGTGGCTACACCTTC
TRBD1	TRBV7-8	-	TRBJ2-7	CASRRTGGLAEQYF	TGTGCCAGCAGACGAACAGGGGGCCTAGCCGAGCAGTACTTC
-	TRBV5-1	few	TRBJ2-1	CASSLALNEQFF	TGCGCCAGCAGCTTGGCTTTAAATGAGCAGTTCTTC
-	TRBV28	-	TRBJ1-3	CASSPRGAKGNTIYF	TGTGCCAGCAGTCCTCGGGGGGCCAAGGGAAACACCATATATTTT
-	TRBV30	few	TRBJ1-5	CAWSTVNSNQPQHF	TGTGCCTGGAGTACCGTAAATAGCAATCAGCCCCAGCATTTT
-	TRBV11-3	few	TRBJ2-5	CASSLQGYQETQYF	TGTGCCAGCAGCCTACAGGGATACCAAGAGACCCAGTACTTC
-	TRBV6-5	few	TRBJ2-7	CASSYSIGRLAYEQYF	TGTGCCAGCAGTTACTCGATAGGACGGCTAGCCTACGAGCAGTACTTC